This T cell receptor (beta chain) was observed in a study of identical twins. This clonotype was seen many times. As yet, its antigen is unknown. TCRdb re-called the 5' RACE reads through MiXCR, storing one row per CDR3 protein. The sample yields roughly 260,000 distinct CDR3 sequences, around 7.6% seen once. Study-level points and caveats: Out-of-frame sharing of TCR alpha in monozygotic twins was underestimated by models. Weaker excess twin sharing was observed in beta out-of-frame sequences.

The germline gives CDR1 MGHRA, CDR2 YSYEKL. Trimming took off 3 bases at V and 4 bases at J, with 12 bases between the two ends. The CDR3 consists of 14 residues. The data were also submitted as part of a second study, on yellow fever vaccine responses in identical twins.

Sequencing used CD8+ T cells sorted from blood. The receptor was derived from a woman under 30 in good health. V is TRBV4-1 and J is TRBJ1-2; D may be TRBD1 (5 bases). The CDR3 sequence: CASSQGLGSYGYTF. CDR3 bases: TGCGCCAGCAGCCAGGGACTGGGAAGCTATGGCTACACCTTC.